The 25 T cell receptor beta chains below all came from one sample that was sequenced in a study of shared clonotypes between healthy human individuals. This table comes from immunoSEQ multiplex PCR, and its TCRdb copy is limited to in-frame clones, with some not included. This table holds about 2 million clones, about 95% found once. Only CD45RO-negative cells positively selected for CCR7 counted as naive CD8 cells, so terminally differentiated effector memory CD45RA+ cells were excluded. Sequencing input: naive CD8+ T cells sorted from blood. These receptors were taken from a man aged 18 to 30 in good health.

In this sample, this clone turned up once. This chain connects TRBV11-2 to TRBJ2-1; 11 bases match TRBD2. CDR3 length: 18 residues. The ends lost 5 bases at V and 6 bases at J; junction bases unmatched: 15. The V gene's germline CDR1 is SGHAT and CDR2 FQNNGV. The CDR3: CASSHPFGLAGGPNEQFF. CDR3 in DNA: TGTGCCAGCAGCCACCCCTTCGGGCTAGCGGGGGGCCCCAATGAGCAGTTCTTC.

The rearrangement uses TRBV28 and TRBJ1-6, with a possible D match to TRBD1 (6 bases). The V gene's germline CDR1 is MDHEN and CDR2 SYDVKM. This CDR3 is 15 amino acids long. Trimming cost V 6 bases and J 5 bases, with 14 bases left between them. The CDR3 loop is CASRFYEGDNSPLHF. In nucleotides, the CDR3 is TGTGCCAGCAGGTTCTACGAGGGGGATAATTCACCCCTCCACTTT.

The chain combines TRBV4-1 with TRBJ2-7; no definite D call. The CDR3 is 15 residues long. CDR1 and CDR2 from the germline V gene are MGHRA and YSYEKL. V gave up 1 base and J gave up 3 bases, with 13 bases separating them. The CDR3 region has the DNA TGCGCCAGCAGCCAAGTAACGGACCCAGGCTACGAGCAGTACTTC. Its protein is CASSQVTDPGYEQYF.

Comments on this clone: Other DNA sequences of this sample code for an identical CDR3. The V and J genes are TRBV4-1 and TRBJ2-2; no clear D. V lost 1 base to trimming and J lost 6 bases, with 6 bases between them. The length of the CDR3 is 13 residues. Germline V gene lookup returns CDR1 MGHRA and CDR2 YSYEKL. For the CDR3, the DNA is TGCGCCAGCAGCCAAGTAGGGCCCGGGGAGCTGTTTTTT. It specifies CASSQVGPGELFF.

This clone showed up just once. The genes are TRBV6-5 and TRBJ2-4, with 8 bases aligning to TRBD1. CDR1 and CDR2 (germline): MNHEY, SVGAGI. This CDR3 spans 15 amino acids. V shed 6 bases, J shed 1 base, and the junction held 5 bases outside the gene matches. Here the CDR3 reads CASSQGAMAKNIQYF. CDR3 DNA: TGTGCCAGCAGCCAGGGGGCTATGGCCAAAAACATTCAGTACTTC.

V and J are TRBV7-9 and TRBJ2-3, with D tentatively TRBD1 (6 bases). Germline V gives CDR1 SEHNR, CDR2 FQNEAQ (reference sequence). V was clipped by 2 bases and J by 0 bases, with 12 bases between them. CDR3 length equals 16 residues. Written as DNA, the CDR3 is TGTGCCAGCAGCTTATTCGCAGGGGCCAGCACAGATACGCAGTATTTT. Translating it yields CASSLFAGASTDTQYF.

The chain employs TRBV5-4 and TRBJ2-1, with D possibly matching TRBD2 (6 bases). Germline CDR1 and CDR2: SGHNT and YYREEE (reference sequence). This CDR3 region has 13 residues. V was cut by 4 bases and J by 10 bases, with 15 bases left in between. The CDR3 DNA is TGTGCCAGCAGCCCCACCTCTAGCGAGGAGCAGTTCTTC. This sequence encodes CASSPTSSEEQFF.

The genes are TRBV7-9 and TRBJ2-5; D is unresolved. The CDR3 has 15 residues. In germline, CDR1 is SEHNR, CDR2 FQNEAQ (reference sequence). The V and J ends lost 4 bases and 2 bases respectively, with 14 bases between them. The DNA of the CDR3 is TGTGCCAGCAGCTCAGCCGGCCAAGCACAAGAGACCCAGTACTTC. As protein: CASSSAGQAQETQYF.

J is TRBJ2-7 and V is TRBV9; a possible D gene is TRBD2 (5 bases). The germline V and J ends were trimmed by 3 bases and 0 bases, with 10 bases remaining between them. Germline V gene data show CDR1 as SGDLS and CDR2 as YYNGEE. The CDR3 is 14 amino acids. The CDR3 protein is CASSGTGSSYEQYF. In DNA form, the CDR3 reads TGTGCCAGCAGCGGGACGGGAAGCTCCTACGAGCAGTACTTC. The variable domain in full, completed from reference TRBV9 and TRBJ2-7, reads DSGVTQTPKHLITATGQRVTLRCSPRSGDLSVYWYQQSLDQGLQFLIQYYNGEERAKGNILERFSAQQFPDLHSELNLSSLELGDSALYFCASSGTGSSYEQYFGPGTRLTVT.

The genes are TRBV6-1 and TRBJ2-7, with 8 bases fitting TRBD2. The J segment lost 3 bases and the V segment lost 3 bases, leaving 10 bases of the junction unmatched. Germline assignment: CDR1 MNHNS and CDR2 SASEGT. The CDR3 is made up of 16 amino acids. The CDR3 sequence: CASSDDTSGGDYEQYF. CDR3 bases: TGTGCCAGCAGTGATGATACGAGCGGGGGAGACTACGAGCAGTACTTC.

The chain is built from TRBV27 and TRBJ2-3, with 11 bases that match TRBD2. The trim removed 3 bases at V and 6 bases at J, leaving 5 bases unmatched. The CDR3 totals 15 residues. The germline V gene encodes CDR1 MNHEY and CDR2 SMNVEV (reference sequence). The CDR3 protein is CASSFSGGAYDTQYF. The CDR3 DNA reads TGTGCCAGCAGTTTTAGCGGGGGGGCCTATGATACGCAGTATTTT.

The genes are TRBV18 and TRBJ2-3; 9 bases are shared with TRBD2. The CDR3 consists of 19 residues. Germline V gene sequence: CDR1 KGHSH, CDR2 LQKENI. V was clipped by 0 bases and J by 0 bases; unmatched bases: 10. The CDR3 region is CASSPPTNSGGESTDTQYF. In nucleotides, the CDR3 is TGTGCCAGCTCACCACCTACGAATAGCGGGGGAGAAAGCACAGATACGCAGTATTTT.

This clone was seen a single time. The CDR3 reads CASTLQGAPDTQYF. The CDR3, as DNA: TGTGCCAGCACCCTCCAGGGGGCCCCAGATACGCAGTATTTT. The V and J genes are TRBV28 and TRBJ2-3, with 8 bases matching TRBD1. V lost 7 bases to trimming and J lost 4 bases; unmatched junction nucleotides: 7. The CDR3 covers 14 residues. Per the germline V gene, CDR1 is MDHEN and CDR2 is SYDVKM.

The V gene is TRBV10-1, the J gene TRBJ2-1; 15 bases match TRBD2. Germline V gives CDR1 WNHNN, CDR2 SYGVQD (reference sequence). CDR3 length: 18 amino acids. The V gene end was trimmed by 5 bases and the J gene end by 3 bases; junction bases not matched to a gene: 8. The CDR3 DNA sequence: TGCGCCAGCAGTCCGGGACTAGCGGGAGGATTCCACTACAATGAGCAGTTCTTC. Its protein product is CASSPGLAGGFHYNEQFF.

The V and J genes are TRBV9 and TRBJ1-6, with D possibly TRBD1 on 5 matching bases. Trimming stripped 4 bases from V and 10 bases from J, with 9 bases between. The CDR3 covers 12 residues. Germline V gene lookup returns CDR1 SGDLS and CDR2 YYNGEE. This CDR3 reads CASSRAGSPLHF. The CDR3 nucleotides read TGTGCCAGCAGCCGGGCAGGGTCACCCCTCCACTTT.

About this clone itself: Other DNA sequences of this sample code for an identical CDR3. The rearrangement joins TRBV7-9 to TRBJ1-2, with D unclear. The germline CDR1 and CDR2 sequences are SEHNR and FQNEAQ (reference sequence). The CDR3 is made up of 11 amino acids. The V end was cut by 1 base, the J end by 7 bases, with 4 bases between. In nucleotides, the CDR3 is TGTGCCAGCAGCTTAGGCGGTGGCTACACCTTC. It codes for CASSLGGGYTF.

The rearrangement uses TRBV5-6 and TRBJ1-1; no definite D call. V lost 4 bases and J 12 bases, leaving 16 bases between the germline ends. The CDR3 is made up of 12 amino acids. The germline gives CDR1 SGHDT, CDR2 YYEEEE. CDR3 in DNA: TGTGCCAGCAGCCTATCCGCCGGTCCAACTTTCTTT. Protein: CASSLSAGPTFF.

The chain recombines TRBV11-2 with TRBJ2-7, with D uncertain. Germline assignment: CDR1 SGHAT and CDR2 FQNNGV. V was shortened by 5 bases and J by 4 bases, with 6 bases between the two germline ends. The CDR3 covers 11 residues. CDR3 coding DNA: TGTGCCAGCAGCCGAGAGTACGAGCAGTACTTC. Translating gives CASSREYEQYF.

The chain uses TRBV7-9 and TRBJ2-3, with 11 bases identical to TRBD2. The V gene end was trimmed by 8 bases and the J gene end by 0 bases; junction bases not matched to a gene: 13. Germline CDR1 is SEHNR and CDR2 is FQNEAQ (reference sequence). The CDR3 is made up of 18 amino acids. The CDR3 sequence is CASGGLTGLAVSTDTQYF. DNA for the CDR3: TGTGCCAGCGGGGGTTTAACGGGACTAGCGGTTAGCACAGATACGCAGTATTTT.

V gene TRBV5-4 combines with J gene TRBJ1-2; D is possibly TRBD1 (5 bases). V shed 7 bases and J shed 3 bases, with 16 bases lying between them. The germline gives CDR1 SGHNT, CDR2 YYREEE (reference sequence). The CDR3 runs to 14 residues. The CDR3 DNA reads as TGTGCCAGCGGACGGTCCGGAGGGGACTATGGCTACACCTTC. Its protein product is CASGRSGGDYGYTF.

The chain employs TRBV6-5 and TRBJ2-7; tentative D call: TRBD2 (5 bases). V shed 6 bases and J shed 4 bases, with 16 bases lying between them. This CDR3 spans 14 amino acids. The germline V gene has CDR1 MNHEY and CDR2 SVGAGI. CDR3 amino acids: CASSPGVAPYEQYF. The CDR3 DNA reads as TGTGCCAGCAGCCCCGGGGTAGCGCCTTACGAGCAGTACTTC.

The chain is built from TRBV19 and TRBJ2-7, with D uncertain. The CDR3 loop spans 11 amino acids. The germline V gene has CDR1 LNHDA and CDR2 SQIVND (reference sequence). The ends were cut back, 10 bases at V and 4 bases at J, with 11 bases in the middle. CDR3 DNA sequence: TGTGCCACCGGTCCTTATTACGAGCAGTACTTC. This encodes CATGPYYEQYF.

V gene TRBV28 combines with J gene TRBJ2-7; 10 nucleotides agree with TRBD1. The CDR3 contains 13 residues. The J segment lost 4 bases and the V segment lost 5 bases, leaving 2 bases of the junction unmatched. Germline CDR1 MDHEN, CDR2 SYDVKM. This CDR3 is CASSGTGEYEQYF. CDR3 nucleotide sequence: TGTGCCAGCAGTGGGACAGGGGAATACGAGCAGTACTTC.

A word on this clone: The junction and the germline gene differ at one end; a read error may be behind it. V gene TRBV5-6 combines with J gene TRBJ2-7; D gene unclear. The length of the CDR3 is 13 residues. CDR1 is SGHDT and CDR2 is YYEEEE in the germline V gene. The CDR3 DNA reads TGTGCCAGCAGTACTGGGCGGCCCTATGAGCAGTACTTC. This gives the protein CASSTGRPYEQYF.

The V gene is TRBV28, the J gene TRBJ2-1; perhaps TRBD2 as D (5 bases). Trimming stripped 1 base from V and 12 bases from J, with 16 bases between. There are 14 residues in the CDR3. Germline CDR1 MDHEN, CDR2 SYDVKM. The CDR3 spells CASSLLLPAAGQFF. CDR3 coding DNA: TGTGCCAGCAGTTTATTACTCCCCGCGGCGGGGCAGTTCTTC.